The present TCR beta chain was sequenced within a study of vaccination and CD4 T cells after COVID-19. Looking at the study overall: Two Hispanic individuals were among six male and four female convalescent patients. Overlapping peptides of the spike proteins of SARS-CoV-2, HCoV-NL63, HCoV-OC43 and HCoV-229E were used for cell stimulation.

In regard to this clonotype: The antigen remains undetermined.

Cultured CD4+ T cells had their DNA profiled by the Oncomine TCR Beta short-read assay. The genomic DNA was obtained from cultured CD4+ T cells by extraction with the QIAamp micro DNA kit. TCRdb processed the PCR reads anew with MiXCR; each CDR3 protein has one entry. The sample yields roughly 17,000 distinct CDR3 sequences, 55% seen once. V lost 8 bases to trimming and J lost 3 bases, with 7 bases between them. The CDR3 runs 11 residues. Germline V lookup: CDR1 MNHNS, CDR2 SASEGT. Treatment indicated: approximately 9-day PBMC culture with coronavirus spike peptide pools or control peptides (ViraFEST assay). ViraFEST expanded antigen-specific T cells with peptide pools, then sequenced TCRs.

This receptor was taken from a human donor who had recovered from COVID-19. The chain combines TRBV6-1 with TRBJ1-1, with unresolved D. Source material: CD4+ T cells from blood, cultured in vitro. CDR3 sequence (DNA): TGTGCCAGCTGGCTTTACACTGAAGCTTTCTTT. Translated: CASWLYTEAFF.